This T cell receptor beta chain was found in a study of beta chain features in type 1 diabetes. CDR3 length: 15 amino acids. Germline values: CDR1 SGHRS, CDR2 YFSETQ. V lost 0 bases and J lost 4, with 13 bases in between. The whole isolated RNA underwent reverse transcription, so sequencing captured expressed TCRB transcripts. TCRdb's table, derived via immunoSEQ multiplex PCR, lists solely in-frame clones and lacks some. In the table there are about 700,000 clones, roughly an eighth of which are singletons. The study's findings and limits: Small HLA sub-analyses could not settle whether HLA shapes TCRB rearrangement. In all four CD4+ subsets, TCRB CDR3 length was significantly, moderately reduced in type 1 diabetes. The study notes PCR might favor shorter templates equally in patients and controls.

Note on this clone: Its antigen is not identified.

CD4+ naive, central memory, regulatory and stem cell-like memory subsets were isolated by sorting on CD45RO/CCR7/CD25/CD127/CD95/CD27. Each population that was sorted was more than 95% pure. The rearrangement joins TRBV5-1 to TRBJ1-1; the D gene is possibly TRBD1 (6 bases). The specimen sequenced was naive CD4+ T cells from blood. This TCR derives from a man between 18 and 35 years old with type 1 diabetes. This CDR3 reads CASSLGTGQSTEAFF. DNA for the CDR3: TGCGCCAGCAGCTTGGGAACAGGGCAGTCCACTGAAGCTTTCTTT.